This T cell receptor (beta chain) was found in a study of shared clonotypes between healthy human individuals (dated by TCRdb to about 2020). About the investigation overall: The cohort included a few men and a couple of women between 18 and 49 years of age. For each donor, CD4 naive and CD4 memory were each given three plates, CD8 naive was given two plates, and CD8 memory was given one plate. To estimate repertoire size and how much clonotypes are shared between individuals, the study performed deep sequencing of blood TCR repertoires from roughly five healthy adults. Per donor, leukapheresis produced somewhere between about 0.85 and 10 billion PBMCs. Different laboratories and diverse techniques were used to prepare libraries and sequence TCR repertoires, to increase sequencing depth and limit assay-specific biases. Study-wide findings and limitations: Sampling was restricted to blood, and TCR repertoires in tissues likely differ from the TCR repertoires found in blood. Compared with non-shared clonotypes, clonotypes shared by all four sorted-subset donors had higher generation probabilities. Approximately 5% of naive CD4, 3% to 4% of naive CD8, approximately 2% of memory CD4, and around 0.4% of memory CD8 clonotypes were shared across a few donors. Because the study included a small number of donors, the genetic and exposure-history diversity represented was limited. Pairwise subsampling led to the expectation that sequencing depth would affect the degree of clonotype sharing among donors. Incomplete sequencing was indicated by rarefaction of sorted-subset datasets, despite the large sequencing depth. Naive subsets generally had larger estimated clonotype richness than memory subsets.

TCR CDR3 regions were amplified from genomic DNA by multiplex PCR using the deep immunoSEQ assay. Genomic DNA extracted from each cell subset was distributed evenly over all wells of several immunoSEQ 96-well plates, and each plate served as one replicate. For sorted subsets, around 0.2 ug of genomic DNA, equivalent to some 30,000 T cell genomes, went into each replicate PCR. Purified libraries were quantified with a Qubit 3.0 fluorometer, sized on a Bioanalyzer 2100, and re-quantified with the KAPA Library Quantification kit. A separate single-read 150-cycle Illumina NextSeq 550 flow cell was used to sequence each immunoSEQ 96-well plate. The study's own analysis went as follows. Because only junctional sequences without quality scores were contained in the immunoSEQ output, filtering matching that applied to full-length reads could not be performed. To assign V/J genes and CDR3, sequences were annotated against IMGT germline references using PyIR, a Python wrapper for IgBLAST v1.9. Reads were removed for weak V/J assignments (E-value above 1e-6), missing CDR3, stop codons, out-of-frame junctions, or ambiguous translated residues. V3J clonotypes were defined by identical inferred V gene, J gene, and CDR3 amino acid sequence. Percentage overlap between repertoires was computed as shared unique clonotypes divided by the size of the smaller repertoire. Richness of each repertoire was evaluated using RTK rarefaction, the Chao1 estimator, and Recon v2.1 estimates of unobserved clonotypes. Generation probabilities were computed with OLGA for all TCRbeta clonotypes obtained by the gDNA method from four donors. The source is immuneACCESS, and TCRdb retained only in-frame sequences with V and J called. Part of the clones is not carried over; for the studies checked, unresolved V genes explain less than half of this, and the remainder is unexplained. V and J calls and clone size are those listed in that table; D and trimming were worked out from the DNA. The sample table contains some 800,000 clones; only one count was recorded for about 91% of them. Of the sample, under 30% falls within the top ten clones.

For the CD8 naive samples, CD45RO-negative cells were positively selected for CCR7, yielding a CD45RA+CCR7+ population from which TemRA cells were excluded. Donors were healthy HIV-negative adults with no recently reported acute infections or vaccinations. All donors were Caucasian adults living in Nashville, Tennessee, USA. Blood was collected by leukapheresis, and PBMCs were isolated by Ficoll-Histopaque density gradient centrifugation and then cryopreserved in liquid nitrogen vapor phase. Analytical flow cytometry was used to check the purity and quantity of every magnetically sorted T cell population. Each sorted fraction had its genomic DNA isolated and then quantified by UV absorbance on a Nanodrop 2000c. The germline V and J ends show losses of 4 bases and 3 bases respectively, and no gene match explains 3 bases of the junction. CDR1 and CDR2, per the germline V gene, are MDHEN and SYDVKM. From the cysteine through the phenylalanine, the CDR3 covers 14 amino acids. Solely the CDR3 DNA is kept, with 42 bases framed from the first base.

Remarks on this clone: There is no known antigen for this receptor. The record has no base qualities; no much larger clone is one base away.

The sample was naive CD8+ T cells sorted from blood. Per the publication, the cell subset or site label means: CD45RA+CCR7+. This chain is built from TRBV28 and TRBJ2-7, with 10 bases matching TRBD2. The sequence came from a man younger than 40 in good health. The CDR3 reads as follows: CASSSRTSGYEQYF. The base sequence is TGTGCCAGCAGTTCCAGGACTAGCGGCTACGAGCAGTACTTC.